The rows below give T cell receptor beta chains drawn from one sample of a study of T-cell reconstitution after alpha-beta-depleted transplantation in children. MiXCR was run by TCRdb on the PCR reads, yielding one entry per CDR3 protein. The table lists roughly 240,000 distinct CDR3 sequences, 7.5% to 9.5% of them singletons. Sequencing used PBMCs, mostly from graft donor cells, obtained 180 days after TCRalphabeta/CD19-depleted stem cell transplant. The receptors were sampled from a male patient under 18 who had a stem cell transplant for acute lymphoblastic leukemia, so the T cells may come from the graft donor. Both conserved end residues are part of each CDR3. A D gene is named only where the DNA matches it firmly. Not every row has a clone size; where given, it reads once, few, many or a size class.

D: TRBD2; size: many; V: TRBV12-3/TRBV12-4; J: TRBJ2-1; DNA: TGTGCCAGCAGGGGCGGCCGGGGGGGTTACAATGAGCAGTTCTTC; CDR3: CASRGGRGGYNEQFF
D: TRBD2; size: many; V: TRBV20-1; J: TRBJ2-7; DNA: TGCAGTGCTAGAGGGCTAGCGGGAAAAGGCGAGCAGTACTTC; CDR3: CSARGLAGKGEQYF
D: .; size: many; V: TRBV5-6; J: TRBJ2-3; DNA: TGTGCCAGCAGCTTGTTGGTGACTAGCACAGATACGCAGTATTTT; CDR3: CASSLLVTSTDTQYF
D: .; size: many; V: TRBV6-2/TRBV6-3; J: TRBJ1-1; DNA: TGTGCCAGCATCAACGACCGCTTTAACACTGAAGCTTTCTTT; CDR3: CASINDRFNTEAFF
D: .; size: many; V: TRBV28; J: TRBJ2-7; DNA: TGTGCCAGCAGCCTGGTAATACAGCAATTCTACGAGCAGTACTTC; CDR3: CASSLVIQQFYEQYF
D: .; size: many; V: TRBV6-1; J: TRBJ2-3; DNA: TGTGCCAGCAGTGAAGCGCTGACTGTTAGCACAGATACGCAGTATTTT; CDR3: CASSEALTVSTDTQYF
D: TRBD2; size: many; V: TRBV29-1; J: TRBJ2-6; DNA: TGCAGCGTTTCGGGGGGGGCCCGAGGGGCCAACGTCCTGACTTTC; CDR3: CSVSGGARGANVLTF
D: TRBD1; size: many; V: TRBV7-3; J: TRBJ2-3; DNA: TGTGCCAGCAGCCGCGGACAGGTCCCAGATACGCAGTATTTT; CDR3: CASSRGQVPDTQYF
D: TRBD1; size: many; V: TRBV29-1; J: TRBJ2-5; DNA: TGCAGCGTTGATGACAGGGATTCCCAAGAGACCCAGTACTTC; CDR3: CSVDDRDSQETQYF
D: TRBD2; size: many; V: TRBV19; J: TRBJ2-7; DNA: TGTGCCAGTAGTATCGTAGCGGGGGTCTCCTACGAGCAGTACTTC; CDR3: CASSIVAGVSYEQYF
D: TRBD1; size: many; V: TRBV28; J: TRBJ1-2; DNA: TGTGCCAGTGGGGACAGGGGTAACTATGGCTACACCTTC; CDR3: CASGDRGNYGYTF
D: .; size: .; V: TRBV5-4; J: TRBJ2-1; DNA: TGTGCCAGCAGCTTGGGGCAGTTCTTC; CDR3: CASSLGQFF
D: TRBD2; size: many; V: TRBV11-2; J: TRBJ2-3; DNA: TGTGCCAGCCGCCTAGCGGGAGGAGATACGCAGTATTTT; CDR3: CASRLAGGDTQYF
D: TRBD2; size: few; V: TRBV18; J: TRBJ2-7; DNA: TGTGCCAGCTCACTTCCCTGGGCGGGAGCAGACGAGCAGTACTTC; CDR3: CASSLPWAGADEQYF
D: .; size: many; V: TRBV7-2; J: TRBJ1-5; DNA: TGTGCCAGCAGCCCCAGGACGCTTAGGGGCAATCAGCCCCAGCATTTT; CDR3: CASSPRTLRGNQPQHF
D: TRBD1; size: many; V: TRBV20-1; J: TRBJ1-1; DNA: TGCAGTACCCAGGGGGCCGGGAACACTGAAGCTTTCTTT; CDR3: CSTQGAGNTEAFF
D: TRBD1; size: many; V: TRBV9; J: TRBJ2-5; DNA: TGTGCCAGCAGCTCCCGGGACAGGGACCAAGAGACCCAGTACTTC; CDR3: CASSSRDRDQETQYF
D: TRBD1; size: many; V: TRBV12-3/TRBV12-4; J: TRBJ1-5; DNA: TGTGCCAGCAGTTTATTGAGGGGGCCTGGACAGCCCCAGCATTTT; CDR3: CASSLLRGPGQPQHF
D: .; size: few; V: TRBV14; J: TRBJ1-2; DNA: TGTGCCAGCAGCCGGGACGGCTATGGCTACACCTTC; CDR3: CASSRDGYGYTF
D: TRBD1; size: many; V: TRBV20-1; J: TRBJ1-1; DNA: TGCAGTGCCCCCGGGACAGGGGGCTTAATGAACACTGAAGCTTTCTTT; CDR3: CSAPGTGGLMNTEAFF
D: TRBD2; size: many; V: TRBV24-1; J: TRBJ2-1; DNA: TGTGCCACCAGTGATTGGCGTTATAGCGGGAACTCCTACAATGAGCAGTTCTTC; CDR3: CATSDWRYSGNSYNEQFF
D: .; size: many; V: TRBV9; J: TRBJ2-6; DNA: TGTGCCAGCAGCGTAGGCGGACTCAGCTCTGGGGCCAACGTCCTGACTTTC; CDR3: CASSVGGLSSGANVLTF
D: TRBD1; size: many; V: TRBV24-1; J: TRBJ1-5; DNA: TGTGCCACCAGTGACCAGGGACAGGGTGGGAGCAATCAGCCCCAGCATTTT; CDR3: CATSDQGQGGSNQPQHF
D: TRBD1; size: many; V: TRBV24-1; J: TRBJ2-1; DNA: TGTGCCACCAGTGATGCCTCCGGGACAGGGACTTTCAATGAGCAGTTCTTC; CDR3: CATSDASGTGTFNEQFF
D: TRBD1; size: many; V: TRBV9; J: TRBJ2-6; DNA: TGTGCCAGCAGCTACAGACAGGGGGCTTCTGGGGCCAACGTCCTGACTTTC; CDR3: CASSYRQGASGANVLTF
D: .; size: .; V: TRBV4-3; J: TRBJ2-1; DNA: TGCGCCAGCAGCCAAGAATGGAGCAATGAGCAGTTCTTC; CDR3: CASSQEWSNEQFF
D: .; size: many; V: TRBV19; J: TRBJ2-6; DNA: TGTGCCAGTAGTCGGGGGATAACCTCTGGGGCCAACGTCCTGACTTTC; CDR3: CASSRGITSGANVLTF
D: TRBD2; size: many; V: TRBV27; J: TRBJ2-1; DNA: TGTGCCAGCAGAGGACTAGGGATTTACAATGAGCAGTTCTTC; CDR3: CASRGLGIYNEQFF
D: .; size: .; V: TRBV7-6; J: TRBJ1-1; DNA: TGTGCCAGCAGCTTAGAACCTTCTATCACTGAAGCTTTCTTT; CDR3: CASSLEPSITEAFF
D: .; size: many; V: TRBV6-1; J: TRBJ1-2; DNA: TGTGCCAGCAGTCCCCCTTATGGCTACACCTTC; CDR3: CASSPPYGYTF
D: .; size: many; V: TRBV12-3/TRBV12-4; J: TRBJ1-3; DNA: TGTGCCAGCAGTTTAAAGGGAAACACCATATATTTT; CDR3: CASSLKGNTIYF
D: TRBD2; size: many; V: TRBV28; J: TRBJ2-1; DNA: TGTGCCAGCAGTTTTAGCGGGAGGACCTACAATGAGCAGTTCTTC; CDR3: CASSFSGRTYNEQFF
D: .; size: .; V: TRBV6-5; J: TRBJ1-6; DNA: TGTGCCAGCAGGCAGGGTGTAGGGCTGACCTCACCCCTCCACTTT; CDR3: CASRQGVGLTSPLHF
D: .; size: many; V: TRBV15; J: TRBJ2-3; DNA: TGTGCCACCAGCAGAGATCCCCCCAGGGTCACAGATACGCAGTATTTT; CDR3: CATSRDPPRVTDTQYF
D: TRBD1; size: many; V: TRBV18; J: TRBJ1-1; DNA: TGTGCCAGCTTGGACAGGGGTAGGACTGAAGCTTTCTTT; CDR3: CASLDRGRTEAFF
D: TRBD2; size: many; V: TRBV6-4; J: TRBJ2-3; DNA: TGTGCCAGCAGTGACCTAGCGGGGCCCACAGATACGCAGTATTTT; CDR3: CASSDLAGPTDTQYF
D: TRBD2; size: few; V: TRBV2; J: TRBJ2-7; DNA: TGTGCCAGCAGTGACCCCAGACTAGCCGCCTACGAGCAGTACTTC; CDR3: CASSDPRLAAYEQYF
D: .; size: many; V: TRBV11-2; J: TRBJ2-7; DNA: TGTGCCAGCAGCACCCACCTTGGGGAGCAGTACTTC; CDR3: CASSTHLGEQYF
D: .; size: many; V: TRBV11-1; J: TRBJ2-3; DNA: TGTGCCAGCAGCTTAAAAAGAGTCGGTACGCAGTATTTT; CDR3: CASSLKRVGTQYF
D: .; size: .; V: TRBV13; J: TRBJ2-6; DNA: TGTGCCAGGAGCCGCGGACAGCCACCCTCTGGGGCCAACGTCCTGACTTTC; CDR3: CARSRGQPPSGANVLTF
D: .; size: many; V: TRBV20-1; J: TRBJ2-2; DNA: TGCAGTGCTAGAGAAGGCCCCGGGGAGCTGTTTTTT; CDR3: CSAREGPGELFF
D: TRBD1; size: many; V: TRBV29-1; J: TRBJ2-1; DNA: TGCAGTGGTTGTCGACAGGGGGTCCACAATGAGCAGTTCTTC; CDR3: CSGCRQGVHNEQFF